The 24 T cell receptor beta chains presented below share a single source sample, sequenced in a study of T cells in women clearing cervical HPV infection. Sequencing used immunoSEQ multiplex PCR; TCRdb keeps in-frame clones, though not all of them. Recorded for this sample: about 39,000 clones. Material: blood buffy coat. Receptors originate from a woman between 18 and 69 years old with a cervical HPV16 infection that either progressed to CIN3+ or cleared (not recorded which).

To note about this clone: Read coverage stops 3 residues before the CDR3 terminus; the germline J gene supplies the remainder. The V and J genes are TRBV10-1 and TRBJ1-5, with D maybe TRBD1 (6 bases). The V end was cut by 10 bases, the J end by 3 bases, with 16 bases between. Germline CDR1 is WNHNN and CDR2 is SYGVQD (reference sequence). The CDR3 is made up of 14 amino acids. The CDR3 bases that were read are TGCGCCATTGAGGACAGAATCCACAATCAGCCC. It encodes CAIEDRIHNQP. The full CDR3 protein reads CAIEDRIHNQPQHF.

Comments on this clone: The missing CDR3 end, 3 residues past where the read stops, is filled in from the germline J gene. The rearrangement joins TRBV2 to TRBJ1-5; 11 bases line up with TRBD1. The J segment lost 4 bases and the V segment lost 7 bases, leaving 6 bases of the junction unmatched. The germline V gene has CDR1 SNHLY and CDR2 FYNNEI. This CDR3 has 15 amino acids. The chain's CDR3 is CASNLDRGLNQPQHF. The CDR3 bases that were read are TGTGCCAGCAATCTGGACAGGGGGCTTAATCAGCCC.

This chain's CDR3 is CSAPMSGGYAYEQYF. The part of the CDR3 DNA that was read is TGCAGTGCGCCGATGAGCGGGGGGTACGCCTACGAG. The chain joins TRBV20-1 to TRBJ2-7, with 9 bases identical to TRBD2. Read sequence stops 3 residues before the CDR3 end, and the germline J gene provides the missing end. CDR1 and CDR2 (germline): DFQATT, SNEGSKA (reference sequence). V dropped 6 bases and J dropped 2; count of bases not matched to a gene: 11. The CDR3 has 15 residues.

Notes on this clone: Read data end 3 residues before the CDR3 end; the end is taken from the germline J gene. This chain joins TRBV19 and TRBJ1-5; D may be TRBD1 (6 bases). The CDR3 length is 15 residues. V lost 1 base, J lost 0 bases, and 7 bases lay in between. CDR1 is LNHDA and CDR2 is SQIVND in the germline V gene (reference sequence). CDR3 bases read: TGTGCCAGTAGTATAGGGACAGCTAGCAATCAGCCC. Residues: CASSIGTASNQP. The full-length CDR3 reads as CASSIGTASNQPQHF.

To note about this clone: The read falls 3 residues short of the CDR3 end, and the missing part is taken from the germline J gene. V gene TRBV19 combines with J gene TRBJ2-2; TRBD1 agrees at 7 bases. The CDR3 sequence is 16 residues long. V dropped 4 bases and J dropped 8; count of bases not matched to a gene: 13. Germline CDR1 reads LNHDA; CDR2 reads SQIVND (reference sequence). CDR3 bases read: TGTGCCAGTAGTAACAGGGGCCGTCTCGTGGGTGGGGAG. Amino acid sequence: CASSNRGRLVGGE. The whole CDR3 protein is CASSNRGRLVGGELFF.

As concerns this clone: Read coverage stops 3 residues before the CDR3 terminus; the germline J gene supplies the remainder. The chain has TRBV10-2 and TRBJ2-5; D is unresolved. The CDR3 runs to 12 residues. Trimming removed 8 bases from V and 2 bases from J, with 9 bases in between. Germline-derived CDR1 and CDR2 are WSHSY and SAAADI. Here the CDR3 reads CASGSRQETQYF. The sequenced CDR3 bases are TGCGCCAGCGGTAGCCGGCAAGAGACC.

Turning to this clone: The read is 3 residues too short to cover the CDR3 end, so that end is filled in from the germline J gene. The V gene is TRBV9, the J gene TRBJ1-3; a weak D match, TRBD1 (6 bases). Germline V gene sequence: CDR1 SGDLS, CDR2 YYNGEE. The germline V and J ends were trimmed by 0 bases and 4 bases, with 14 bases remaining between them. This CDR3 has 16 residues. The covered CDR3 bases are TGTGCCAGCAGCGTAGATTCGGGGGGCTCCGGAAACACC. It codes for CASSVDSGGSGNT. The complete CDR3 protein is CASSVDSGGSGNTIYF. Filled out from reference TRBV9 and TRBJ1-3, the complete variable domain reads DSGVTQTPKHLITATGQRVTLRCSPRSGDLSVYWYQQSLDQGLQFLIQYYNGEERAKGNILERFSAQQFPDLHSELNLSSLELGDSALYFCASSVDSGGSGNTIYFGEGSWLTVV.

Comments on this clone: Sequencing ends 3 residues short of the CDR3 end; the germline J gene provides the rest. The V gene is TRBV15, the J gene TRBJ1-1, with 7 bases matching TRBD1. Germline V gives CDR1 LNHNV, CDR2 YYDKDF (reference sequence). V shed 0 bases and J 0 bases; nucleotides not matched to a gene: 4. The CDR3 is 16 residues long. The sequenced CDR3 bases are TGTGCCACCAGCAGAGATCTAGGGACAGTGAACACTGAA. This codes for CATSRDLGTVNTE. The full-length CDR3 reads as CATSRDLGTVNTEAFF. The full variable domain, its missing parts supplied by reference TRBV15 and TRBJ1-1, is DAMVIQNPRYQVTQFGKPVTLSCSQTLNHNVMYWYQQKSSQAPKLLFHYYDKDFNNEADTPDNFQSRRPNTSFCFLDIRSPGLGDTAMYLCATSRDLGTVNTEAFFGQGTRLTVV.

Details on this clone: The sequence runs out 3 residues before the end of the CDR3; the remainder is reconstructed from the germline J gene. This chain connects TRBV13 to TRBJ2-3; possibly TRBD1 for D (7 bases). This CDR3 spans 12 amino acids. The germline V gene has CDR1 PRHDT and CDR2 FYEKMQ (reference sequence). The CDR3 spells CASSASGGSQYF. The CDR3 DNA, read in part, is TGTGCCAGCAGCGCGTCAGGGGGGTCG.

The CDR3 reads CASSRGHGYGYTF. The DNA read from the CDR3 is TGCGCCAGCAGTAGGGGGCATGGCTATGGC. The rearrangement joins TRBV5-1 to TRBJ1-2, with TRBD1 matching over 7 bases. The read is 3 residues too short to cover the CDR3 end, so that end is filled in from the germline J gene. In germline, CDR1 is SGHRS, CDR2 YFSETQ. The V segment lost 5 bases and the J segment 4 bases; nucleotides outside the gene matches: 5. The CDR3 length is 13 residues.

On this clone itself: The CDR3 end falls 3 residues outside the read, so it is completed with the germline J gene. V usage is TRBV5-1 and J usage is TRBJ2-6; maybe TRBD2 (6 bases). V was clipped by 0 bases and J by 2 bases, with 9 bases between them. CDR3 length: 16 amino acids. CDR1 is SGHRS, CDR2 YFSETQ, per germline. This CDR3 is CASSLDPGAGANVLTF. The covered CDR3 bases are TGCGCCAGCAGCTTGGACCCGGGGGCTGGGGCCAACGTC.

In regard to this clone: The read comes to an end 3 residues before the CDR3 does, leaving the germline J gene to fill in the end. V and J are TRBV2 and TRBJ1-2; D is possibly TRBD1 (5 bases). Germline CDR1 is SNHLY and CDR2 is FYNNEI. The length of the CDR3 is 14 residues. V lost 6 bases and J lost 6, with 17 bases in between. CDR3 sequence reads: CASRPDSFSDGYTF. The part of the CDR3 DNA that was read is TGTGCCAGCAGGCCCGACAGTTTTTCGGATGGC.

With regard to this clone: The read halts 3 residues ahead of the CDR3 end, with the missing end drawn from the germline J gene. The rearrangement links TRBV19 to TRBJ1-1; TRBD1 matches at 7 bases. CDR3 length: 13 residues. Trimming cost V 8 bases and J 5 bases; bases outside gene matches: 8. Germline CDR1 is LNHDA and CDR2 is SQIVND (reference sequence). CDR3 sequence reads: CASSGTVTTEAFF. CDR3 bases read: TGTGCCAGTTCCGGGACAGTAACAACTGAA. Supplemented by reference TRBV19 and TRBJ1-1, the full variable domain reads DGGITQSPKYLFRKEGQNVTLSCEQNLNHDAMYWYRQDPGQGLRLIYYSQIVNDFQKGDIAEGYSVSREKKESFPLTVTSAQKNPTAFYLCASSGTVTTEAFFGQGTRLTVV.

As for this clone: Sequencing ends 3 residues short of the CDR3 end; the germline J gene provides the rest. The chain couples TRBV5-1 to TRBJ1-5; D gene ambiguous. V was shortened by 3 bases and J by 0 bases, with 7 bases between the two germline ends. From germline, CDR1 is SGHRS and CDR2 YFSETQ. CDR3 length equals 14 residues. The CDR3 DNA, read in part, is TGCGCCAGCAGCTATGACACTAGCAATCAGCCC. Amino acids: CASSYDTSNQP. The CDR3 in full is CASSYDTSNQPQHF.

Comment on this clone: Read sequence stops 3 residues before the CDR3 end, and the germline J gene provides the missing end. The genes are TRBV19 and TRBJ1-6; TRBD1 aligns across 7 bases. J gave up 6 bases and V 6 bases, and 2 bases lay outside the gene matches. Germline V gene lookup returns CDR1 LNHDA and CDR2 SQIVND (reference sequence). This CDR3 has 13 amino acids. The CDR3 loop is CASRNRGNSPLHF. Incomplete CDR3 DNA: TGTGCCAGTAGAAACAGGGGTAATTCACCC.

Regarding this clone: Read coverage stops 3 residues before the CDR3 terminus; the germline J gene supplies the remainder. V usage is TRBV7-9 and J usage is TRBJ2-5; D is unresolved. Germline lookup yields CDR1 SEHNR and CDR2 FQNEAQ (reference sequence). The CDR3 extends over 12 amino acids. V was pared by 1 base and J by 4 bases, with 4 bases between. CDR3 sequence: CASSLVAETQYF. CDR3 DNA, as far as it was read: TGTGCCAGCAGCTTAGTAGCAGAGACC.

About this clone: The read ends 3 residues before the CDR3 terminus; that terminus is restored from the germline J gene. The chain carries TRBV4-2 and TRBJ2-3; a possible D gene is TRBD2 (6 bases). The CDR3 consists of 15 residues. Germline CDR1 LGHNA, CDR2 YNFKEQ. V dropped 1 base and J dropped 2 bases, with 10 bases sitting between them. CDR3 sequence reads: CASSQGSGVTDTQYF. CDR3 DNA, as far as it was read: TGTGCCAGCAGCCAAGGCTCGGGGGTCACAGATACG.

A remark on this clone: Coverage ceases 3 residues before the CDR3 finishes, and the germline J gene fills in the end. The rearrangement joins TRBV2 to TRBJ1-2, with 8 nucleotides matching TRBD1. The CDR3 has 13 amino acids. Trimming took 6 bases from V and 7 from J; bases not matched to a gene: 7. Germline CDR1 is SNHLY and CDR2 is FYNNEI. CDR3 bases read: TGTGCCAGCAGAACCGACAGGGGAAGTGGC. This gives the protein CASRTDRGSG. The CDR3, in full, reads CASRTDRGSGYTF.

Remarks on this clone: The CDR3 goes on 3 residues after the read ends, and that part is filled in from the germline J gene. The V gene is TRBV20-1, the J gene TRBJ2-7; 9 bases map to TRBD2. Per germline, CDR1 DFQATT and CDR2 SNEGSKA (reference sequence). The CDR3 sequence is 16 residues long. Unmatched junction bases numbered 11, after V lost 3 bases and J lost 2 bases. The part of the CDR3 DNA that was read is TGCAGTGCTAGGGGTGGAGCGGGGGGATCACCCTACGAG. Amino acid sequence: CSARGGAGGSPYE. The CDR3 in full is CSARGGAGGSPYEQYF.

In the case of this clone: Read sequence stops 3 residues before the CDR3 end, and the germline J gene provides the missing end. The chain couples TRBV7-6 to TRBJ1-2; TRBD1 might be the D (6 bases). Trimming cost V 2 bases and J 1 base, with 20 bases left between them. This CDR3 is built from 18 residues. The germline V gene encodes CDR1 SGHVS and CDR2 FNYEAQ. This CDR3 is CASSLLPRQETFNYGYTF. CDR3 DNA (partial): TGTGCCAGCAGCTTACTCCCTAGACAGGAGACCTTTAACTATGGC.

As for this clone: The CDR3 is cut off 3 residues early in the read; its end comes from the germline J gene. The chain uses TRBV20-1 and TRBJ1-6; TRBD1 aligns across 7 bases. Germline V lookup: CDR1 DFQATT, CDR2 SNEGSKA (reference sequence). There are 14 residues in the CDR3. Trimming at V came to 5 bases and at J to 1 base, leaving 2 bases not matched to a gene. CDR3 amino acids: CSARQGSYNSPLHF. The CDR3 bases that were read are TGCAGTGCTCGACAGGGTTCCTATAATTCACCC.

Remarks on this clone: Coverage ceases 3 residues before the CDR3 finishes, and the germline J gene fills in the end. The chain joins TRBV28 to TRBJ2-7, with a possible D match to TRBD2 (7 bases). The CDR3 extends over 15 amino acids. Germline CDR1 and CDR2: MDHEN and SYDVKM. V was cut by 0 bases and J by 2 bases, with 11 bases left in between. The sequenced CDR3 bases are TGTGCCAGCAGTTTATGGGGCGGGGGCACCTACGAG. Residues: CASSLWGGGTYE. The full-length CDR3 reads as CASSLWGGGTYEQYF.

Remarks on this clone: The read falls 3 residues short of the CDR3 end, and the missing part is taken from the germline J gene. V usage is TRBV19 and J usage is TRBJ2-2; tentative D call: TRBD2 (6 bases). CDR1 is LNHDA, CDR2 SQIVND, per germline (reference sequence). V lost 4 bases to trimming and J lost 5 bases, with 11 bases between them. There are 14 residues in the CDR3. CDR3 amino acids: CASSRDWRTGELFF. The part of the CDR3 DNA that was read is TGTGCCAGTAGTAGGGACTGGAGGACCGGGGAG.

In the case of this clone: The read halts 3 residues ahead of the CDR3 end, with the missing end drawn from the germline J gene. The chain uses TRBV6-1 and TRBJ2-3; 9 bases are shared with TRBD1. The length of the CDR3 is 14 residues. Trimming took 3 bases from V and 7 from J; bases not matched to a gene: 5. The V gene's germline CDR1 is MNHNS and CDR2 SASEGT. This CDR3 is CASSDIDRGNTQYF. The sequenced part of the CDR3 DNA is TGTGCCAGCAGTGATATAGACAGGGGGAATACG.